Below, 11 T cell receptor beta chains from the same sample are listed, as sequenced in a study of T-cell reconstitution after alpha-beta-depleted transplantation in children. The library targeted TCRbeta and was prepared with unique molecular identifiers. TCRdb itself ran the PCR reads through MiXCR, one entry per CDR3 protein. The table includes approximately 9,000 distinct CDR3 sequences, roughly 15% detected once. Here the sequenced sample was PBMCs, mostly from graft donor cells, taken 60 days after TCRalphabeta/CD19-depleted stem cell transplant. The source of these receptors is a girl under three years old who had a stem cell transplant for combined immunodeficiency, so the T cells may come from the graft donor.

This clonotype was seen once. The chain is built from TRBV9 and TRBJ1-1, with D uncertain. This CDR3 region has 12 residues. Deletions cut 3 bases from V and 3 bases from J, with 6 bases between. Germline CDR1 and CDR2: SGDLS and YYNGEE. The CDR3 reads CASSDTYTEAFF. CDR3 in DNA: TGTGCCAGCAGCGACACTTACACTGAAGCTTTCTTT.

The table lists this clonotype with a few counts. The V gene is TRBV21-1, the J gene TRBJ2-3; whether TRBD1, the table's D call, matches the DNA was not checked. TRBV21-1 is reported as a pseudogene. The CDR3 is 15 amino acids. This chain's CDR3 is CASSPRDRGADTQYF. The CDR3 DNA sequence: TGTGCCAGCAGCCCCCGGGACAGGGGGGCAGATACGCAGTATTTT.

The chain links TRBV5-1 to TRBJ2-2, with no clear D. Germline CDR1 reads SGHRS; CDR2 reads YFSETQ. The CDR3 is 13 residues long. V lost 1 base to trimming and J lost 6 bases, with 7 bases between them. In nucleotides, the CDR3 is TGCGCCAGCAGCTTGCTGCAGGCCGGGGAGCTGTTTTTT. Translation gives CASSLLQAGELFF.

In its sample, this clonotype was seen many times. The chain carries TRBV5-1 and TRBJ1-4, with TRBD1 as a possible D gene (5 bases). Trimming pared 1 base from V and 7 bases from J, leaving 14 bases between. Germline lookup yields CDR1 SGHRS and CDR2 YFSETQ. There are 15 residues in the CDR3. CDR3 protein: CASSLKGAVSEKLFF. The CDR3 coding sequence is TGCGCCAGCAGCTTGAAAGGGGCAGTTTCTGAAAAACTGTTTTTT.

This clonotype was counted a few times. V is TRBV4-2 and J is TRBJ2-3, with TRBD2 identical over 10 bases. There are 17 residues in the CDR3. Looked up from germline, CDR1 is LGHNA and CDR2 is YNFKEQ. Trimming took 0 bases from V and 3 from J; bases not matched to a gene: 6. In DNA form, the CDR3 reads TGTGCCAGCAGCCAAGAAGCGGGAGGGCCGTGGACAGATACGCAGTATTTT. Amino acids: CASSQEAGGPWTDTQYF.

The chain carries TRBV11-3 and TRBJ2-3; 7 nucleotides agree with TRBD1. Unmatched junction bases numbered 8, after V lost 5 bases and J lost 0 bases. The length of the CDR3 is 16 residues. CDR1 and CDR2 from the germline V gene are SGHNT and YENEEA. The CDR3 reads CASSPGLDRSTDTQYF. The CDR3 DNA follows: TGTGCCAGCAGCCCCGGCCTGGACAGGAGCACAGATACGCAGTATTTT. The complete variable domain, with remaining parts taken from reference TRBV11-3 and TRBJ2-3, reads EAGVVQSPRYKIIEKKQPVAFWCNPISGHNTLYWYLQNLGQGPELLIRYENEEAVDDSQLPKDRFSAERLKGVDSTLKIQPAELGDSAVYLCASSPGLDRSTDTQYFGPGTRLTVL.

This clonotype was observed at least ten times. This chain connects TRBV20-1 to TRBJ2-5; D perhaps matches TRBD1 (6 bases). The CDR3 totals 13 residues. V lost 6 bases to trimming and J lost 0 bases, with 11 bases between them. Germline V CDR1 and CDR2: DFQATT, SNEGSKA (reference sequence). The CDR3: CSALGTNQETQYF. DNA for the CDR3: TGCAGTGCCCTGGGGACAAACCAAGAGACCCAGTACTTC.

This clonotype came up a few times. CDR3 DNA: TGCAGCGGAGGCAATGAAAGAGGGCCCTATGGCTACACCTTC. Protein product: CSGGNERGPYGYTF. The chain is built from TRBV29-1 and TRBJ1-2; D not resolved. CDR3 length equals 14 residues. The germline V gene encodes CDR1 SQVTM and CDR2 ANQGSEA. V gave up 7 bases and J gave up 4 bases, with 19 bases separating them.

The CDR3 sequence: CASSTQSGGPLHF. CDR3 DNA: TGTGCCAGCTCAACACAGTCGGGGGGACCCCTCCACTTT. The chain joins TRBV18 to TRBJ1-6; D perhaps matches TRBD1 (5 bases). CDR3 length: 13 amino acids. CDR1 and CDR2 from the germline V gene are KGHSH and LQKENI. Trimming left V 5 bases short and J 12 bases short, with 14 bases between.

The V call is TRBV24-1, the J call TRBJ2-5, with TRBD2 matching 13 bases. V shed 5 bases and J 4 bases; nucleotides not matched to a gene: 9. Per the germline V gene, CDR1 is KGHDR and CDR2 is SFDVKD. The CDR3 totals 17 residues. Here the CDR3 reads CATSGRGGTSGAETQYF. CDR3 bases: TGTGCCACCAGTGGCCGCGGGGGGACTAGCGGGGCAGAGACCCAGTACTTC.

CDR3 in DNA: TGCAGTGCTAGAGATAGGGGAGGGACCGTCTCCTACGAGCAGTACTTC. It encodes CSARDRGGTVSYEQYF. The gene calls are TRBV20-1 and TRBJ2-7; TRBD2 matches 7 bases. V shed 0 bases, J shed 0 bases, and the junction held 8 bases outside the gene matches. The CDR3 spans 16 residues. Germline-derived CDR1 and CDR2 are DFQATT and SNEGSKA (reference sequence).